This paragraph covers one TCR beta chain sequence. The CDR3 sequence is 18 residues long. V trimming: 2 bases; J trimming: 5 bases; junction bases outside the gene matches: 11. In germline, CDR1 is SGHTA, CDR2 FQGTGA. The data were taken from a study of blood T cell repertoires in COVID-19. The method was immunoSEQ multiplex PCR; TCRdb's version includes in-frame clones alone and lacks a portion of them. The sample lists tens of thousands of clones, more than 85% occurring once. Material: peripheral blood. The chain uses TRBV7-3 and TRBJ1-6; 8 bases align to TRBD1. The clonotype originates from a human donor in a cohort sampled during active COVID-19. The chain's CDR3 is CASSLGAPGTGNNSPLHF. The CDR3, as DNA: TGTGCCAGCAGCTTAGGGGCACCCGGGACAGGCAATAATTCACCCCTCCACTTT.